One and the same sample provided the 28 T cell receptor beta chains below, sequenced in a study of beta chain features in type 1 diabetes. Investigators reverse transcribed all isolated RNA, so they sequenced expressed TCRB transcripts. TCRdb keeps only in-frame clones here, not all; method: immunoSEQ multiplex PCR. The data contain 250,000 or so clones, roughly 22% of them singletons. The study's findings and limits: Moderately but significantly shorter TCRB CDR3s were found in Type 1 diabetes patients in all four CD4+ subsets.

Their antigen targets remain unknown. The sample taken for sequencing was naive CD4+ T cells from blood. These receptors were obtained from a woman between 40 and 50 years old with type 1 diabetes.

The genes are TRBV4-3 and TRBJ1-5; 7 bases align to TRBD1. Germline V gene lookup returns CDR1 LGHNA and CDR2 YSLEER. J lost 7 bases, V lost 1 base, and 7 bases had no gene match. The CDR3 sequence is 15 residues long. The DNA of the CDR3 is TGCGCCAGCAGCCAAGGTTGGCAGGGGGACCAGCCCCAGCATTTT. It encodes CASSQGWQGDQPQHF.

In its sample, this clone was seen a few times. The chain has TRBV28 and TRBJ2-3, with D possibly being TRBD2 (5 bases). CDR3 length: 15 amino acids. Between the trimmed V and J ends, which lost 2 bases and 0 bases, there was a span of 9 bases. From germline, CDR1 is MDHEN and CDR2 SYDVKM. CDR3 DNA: TGTGCCAGCAGTTTAGGACTCCCTAGCACAGATACGCAGTATTTT. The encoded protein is CASSLGLPSTDTQYF.

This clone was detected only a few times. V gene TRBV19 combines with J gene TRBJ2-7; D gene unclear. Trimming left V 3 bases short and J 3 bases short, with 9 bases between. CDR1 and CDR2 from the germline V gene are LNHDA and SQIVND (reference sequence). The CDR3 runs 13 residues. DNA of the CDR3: TGTGCCAGTAGTATCGAGGCCAACTACGAGCAGTACTTC. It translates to CASSIEANYEQYF.

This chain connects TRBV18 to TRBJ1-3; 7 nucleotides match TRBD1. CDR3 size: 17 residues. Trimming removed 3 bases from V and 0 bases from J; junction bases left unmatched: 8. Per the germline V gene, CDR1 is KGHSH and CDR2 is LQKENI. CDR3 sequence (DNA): TGTGCCAGCTCACCGAGACAGGGCGCCAGCTCTGGAAACACCATATATTTT. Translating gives CASSPRQGASSGNTIYF.

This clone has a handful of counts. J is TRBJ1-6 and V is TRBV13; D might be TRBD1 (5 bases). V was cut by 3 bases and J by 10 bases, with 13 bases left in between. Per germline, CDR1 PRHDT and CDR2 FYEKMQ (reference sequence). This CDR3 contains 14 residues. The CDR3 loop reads CASSLGRVDSPLHF. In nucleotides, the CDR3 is TGTGCCAGCAGCTTGGGCAGGGTGGACTCACCCCTCCACTTT.

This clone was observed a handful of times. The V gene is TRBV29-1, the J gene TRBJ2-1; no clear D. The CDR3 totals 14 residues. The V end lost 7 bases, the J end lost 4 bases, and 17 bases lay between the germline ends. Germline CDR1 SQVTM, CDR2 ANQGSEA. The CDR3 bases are TGCAGCGGTGCTCCCCAGCGTGGGTACAATGAGCAGTTCTTC. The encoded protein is CSGAPQRGYNEQFF.

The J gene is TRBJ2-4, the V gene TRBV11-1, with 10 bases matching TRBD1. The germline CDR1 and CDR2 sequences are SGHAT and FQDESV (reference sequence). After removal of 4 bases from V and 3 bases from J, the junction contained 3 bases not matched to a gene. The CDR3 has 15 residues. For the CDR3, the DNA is TGTGCCAGCAGCTCCCGGGACAGGGGCAAAAACATTCAGTACTTC. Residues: CASSSRDRGKNIQYF.

In DNA, the CDR3 is TGCGCCAGCAGCCATGCTAGCGGGCAGTCCTACGAGCAGTACTTC. Its translation is CASSHASGQSYEQYF. The chain links TRBV4-3 to TRBJ2-7; 8 positions match TRBD2. The CDR3 runs 15 residues. Germline loops: CDR1 LGHNA, CDR2 YSLEER. V dropped 3 bases and J dropped 1; count of bases not matched to a gene: 5.

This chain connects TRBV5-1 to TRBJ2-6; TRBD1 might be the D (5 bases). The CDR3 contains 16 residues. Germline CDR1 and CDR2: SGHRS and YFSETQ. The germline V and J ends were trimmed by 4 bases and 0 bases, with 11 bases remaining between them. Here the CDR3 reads CASSETGFSGANVLTF. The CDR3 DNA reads TGCGCCAGCAGCGAAACAGGCTTCTCTGGGGCCAACGTCCTGACTTTC. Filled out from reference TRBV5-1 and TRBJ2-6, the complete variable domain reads KAGVTQTPRYLIKTRGQQVTLSCSPISGHRSVSWYQQTPGQGLQFLFEYFSETQRNKGNFPGRFSGRQFSNSRSEMNVSTLELGDSALYLCASSETGFSGANVLTFGAGSRLTVL.

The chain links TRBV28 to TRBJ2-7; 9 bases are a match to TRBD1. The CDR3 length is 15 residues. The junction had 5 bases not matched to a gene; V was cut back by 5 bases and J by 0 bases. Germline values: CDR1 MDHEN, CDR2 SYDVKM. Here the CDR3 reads CASSTPGQGSYEQYF. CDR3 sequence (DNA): TGTGCCAGCAGTACTCCGGGACAGGGCTCCTACGAGCAGTACTTC.

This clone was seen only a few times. The chain's CDR3 is CASSPRPGQGQETQYF. The CDR3 coding sequence is TGTGCCAGCAGCCCTCGCCCGGGACAGGGGCAGGAGACCCAGTACTTC. The V call is TRBV28, the J call TRBJ2-5; 10 bases are shared with TRBD1. Germline V CDR1 and CDR2: MDHEN, SYDVKM. This CDR3 is 16 amino acids long. V dropped 6 bases and J dropped 5; count of bases not matched to a gene: 12.

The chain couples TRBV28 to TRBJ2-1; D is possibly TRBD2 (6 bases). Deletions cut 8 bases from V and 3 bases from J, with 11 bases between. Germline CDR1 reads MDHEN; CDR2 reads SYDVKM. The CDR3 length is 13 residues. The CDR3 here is CASFTGSYNEQFF. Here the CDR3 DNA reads TGTGCCAGCTTTACCGGGAGCTACAATGAGCAGTTCTTC.

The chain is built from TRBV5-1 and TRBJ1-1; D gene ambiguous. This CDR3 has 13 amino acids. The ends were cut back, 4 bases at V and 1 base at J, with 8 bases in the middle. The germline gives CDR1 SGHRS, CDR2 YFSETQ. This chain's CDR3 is CASSPPQNTEAFF. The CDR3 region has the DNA TGCGCCAGCAGCCCCCCACAGAACACTGAAGCTTTCTTT.

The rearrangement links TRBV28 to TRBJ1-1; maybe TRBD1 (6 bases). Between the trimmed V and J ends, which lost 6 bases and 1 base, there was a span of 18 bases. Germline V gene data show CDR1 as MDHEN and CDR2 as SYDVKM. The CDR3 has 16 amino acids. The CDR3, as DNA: TGTGCCAGCAGCCTTATTCTCTTACAGGGGAACACTGAAGCTTTCTTT. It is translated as CASSLILLQGNTEAFF.

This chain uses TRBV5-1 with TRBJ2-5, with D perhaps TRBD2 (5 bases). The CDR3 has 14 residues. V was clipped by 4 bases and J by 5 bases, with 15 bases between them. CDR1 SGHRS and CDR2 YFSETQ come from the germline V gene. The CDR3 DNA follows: TGCGCCAGCAGCCGACACTTACGAGGGGAGACCCAGTACTTC. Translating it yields CASSRHLRGETQYF.

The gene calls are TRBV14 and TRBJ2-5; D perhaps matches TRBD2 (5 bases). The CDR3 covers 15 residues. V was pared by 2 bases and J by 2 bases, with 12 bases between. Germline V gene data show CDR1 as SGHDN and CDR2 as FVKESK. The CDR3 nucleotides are TGTGCCAGCAGCCAATCTGAGGACTTACAAGAGACCCAGTACTTC. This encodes CASSQSEDLQETQYF.

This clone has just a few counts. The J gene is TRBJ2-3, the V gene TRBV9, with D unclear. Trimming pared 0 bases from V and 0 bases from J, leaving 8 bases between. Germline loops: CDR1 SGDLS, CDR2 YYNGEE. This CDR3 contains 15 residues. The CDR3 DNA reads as TGTGCCAGCAGCGTAGACTCAACTAGCACAGATACGCAGTATTTT. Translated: CASSVDSTSTDTQYF.

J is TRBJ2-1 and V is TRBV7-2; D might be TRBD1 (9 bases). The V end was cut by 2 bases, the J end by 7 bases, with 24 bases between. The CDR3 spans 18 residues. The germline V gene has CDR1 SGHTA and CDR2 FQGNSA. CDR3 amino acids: CASSLRTWGQGGRNEQFF. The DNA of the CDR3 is TGTGCCAGCAGCTTACGTACATGGGGACAGGGCGGGAGGAATGAGCAGTTCTTC.

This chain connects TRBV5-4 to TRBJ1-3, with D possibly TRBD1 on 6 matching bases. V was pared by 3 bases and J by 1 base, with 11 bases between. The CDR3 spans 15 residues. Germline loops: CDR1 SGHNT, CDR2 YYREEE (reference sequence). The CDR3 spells CASSSTGISGNTIYF. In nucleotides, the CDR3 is TGTGCCAGCAGCTCCACAGGGATATCTGGAAACACCATATATTTT.

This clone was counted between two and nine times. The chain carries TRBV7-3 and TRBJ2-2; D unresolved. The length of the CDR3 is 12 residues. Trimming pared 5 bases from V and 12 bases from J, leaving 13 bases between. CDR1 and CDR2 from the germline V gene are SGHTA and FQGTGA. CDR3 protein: CASSLGGEQLFF. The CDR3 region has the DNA TGTGCCAGCAGCCTCGGCGGCGAGCAGCTGTTTTTT.

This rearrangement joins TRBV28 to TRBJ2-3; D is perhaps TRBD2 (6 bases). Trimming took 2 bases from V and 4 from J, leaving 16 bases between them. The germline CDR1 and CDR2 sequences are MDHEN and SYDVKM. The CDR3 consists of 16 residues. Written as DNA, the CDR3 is TGTGCCAGCAGTTTAGGCGGGGCAGGTGGCCCAGATACGCAGTATTTT. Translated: CASSLGGAGGPDTQYF.

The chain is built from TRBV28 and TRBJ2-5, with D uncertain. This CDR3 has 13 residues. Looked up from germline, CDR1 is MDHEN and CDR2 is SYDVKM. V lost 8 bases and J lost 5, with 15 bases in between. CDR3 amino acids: CASRTTPWETQYF. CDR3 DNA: TGTGCCAGCCGAACGACACCCTGGGAGACCCAGTACTTC.

The CDR3 spells CASSQGTGRGEKLFF. Written as DNA, the CDR3 is TGCGCCAGCAGCCAGGGGACAGGGCGGGGTGAAAAACTGTTTTTT. This chain links TRBV4-1 with TRBJ1-4, with TRBD1 matching 9 bases. This CDR3 is 15 amino acids long. Germline CDR1 reads MGHRA; CDR2 reads YSYEKL. The ends lost 3 bases at V and 7 bases at J; junction bases unmatched: 6.

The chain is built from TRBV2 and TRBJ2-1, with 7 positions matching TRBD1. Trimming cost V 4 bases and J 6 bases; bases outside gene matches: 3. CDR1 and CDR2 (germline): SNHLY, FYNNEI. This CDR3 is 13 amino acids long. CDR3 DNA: TGTGCCAGCAGTGTGGACAGGACCAATGAGCAGTTCTTC. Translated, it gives CASSVDRTNEQFF.

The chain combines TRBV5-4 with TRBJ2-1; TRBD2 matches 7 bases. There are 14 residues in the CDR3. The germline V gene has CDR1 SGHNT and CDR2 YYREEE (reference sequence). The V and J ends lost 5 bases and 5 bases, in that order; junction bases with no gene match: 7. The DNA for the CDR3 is TGTGCCAGCAGGGCTACTAGCGCGGACAATGAGCAGTTCTTC. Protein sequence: CASRATSADNEQFF.

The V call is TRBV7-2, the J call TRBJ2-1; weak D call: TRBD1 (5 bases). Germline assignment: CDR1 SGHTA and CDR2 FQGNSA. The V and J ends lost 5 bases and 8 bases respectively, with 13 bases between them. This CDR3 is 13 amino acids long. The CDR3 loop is CASSLDQGYEQFF. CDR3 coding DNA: TGTGCCAGCAGCCTGGATCAGGGTTATGAGCAGTTCTTC.

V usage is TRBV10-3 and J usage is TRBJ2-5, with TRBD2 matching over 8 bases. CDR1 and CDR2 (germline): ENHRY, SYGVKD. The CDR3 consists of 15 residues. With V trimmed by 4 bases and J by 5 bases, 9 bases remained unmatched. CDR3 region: CAISGAGTGGETQYF. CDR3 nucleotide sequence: TGTGCCATCAGTGGAGCCGGGACGGGAGGGGAGACCCAGTACTTC.

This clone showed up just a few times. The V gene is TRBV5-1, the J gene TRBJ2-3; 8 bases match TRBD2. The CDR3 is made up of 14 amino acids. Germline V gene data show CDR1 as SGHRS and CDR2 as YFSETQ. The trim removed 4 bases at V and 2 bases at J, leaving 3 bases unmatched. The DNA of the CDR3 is TGCGCCAGCAGCCCAGCGGGAGACACAGATACGCAGTATTTT. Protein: CASSPAGDTDTQYF.